This note documents a single T cell receptor (beta chain) sequence. This clone was counted between two and nine times. Its recognized antigen is unknown. At one end the junction does not follow the germline gene, possibly because of a read error. A single peripheral blood draw of 95 to 150 mL on average was collected from each donor into heparinised tubes. Using a panel that included CD45RO, CCR7, CD25, CD127, CD95 and CD27, naive, central memory, regulatory and stem cell-like memory CD4+ T cells were sorted on a BD FACSAria II. Every sorted population had a purity above 95%. PBMCs were isolated immediately by Lymphoprep density gradient centrifugation and stained directly without culture. So that batch effects would be minimized, each experiment stained and sorted samples in pairs, pairing one healthy donor with one patient. This record comes from a study of beta chain features in type 1 diabetes (dated 2018 in TCRdb). In terms of the full investigation: Patients and healthy donors did not differ in mean age, gender distribution, total cell number or subset yield. Regulatory and stem cell-like memory subsets were isolated from only 8 patients and about 8 healthy donors, whereas naive and central memory subsets came from all 28 donors. A total of some 100,000,000 sorted cells were examined across all samples, and the number of cells per subset was strongly correlated with RNA yield. The study compared TCRB repertoires of sorted circulating CD4+ T cell subsets between recently diagnosed type 1 diabetes patients and matched healthy donors.

The CDR3 numbers 17 residues from cysteine through phenylalanine. Just CDR3 DNA is preserved here, 51 bases in frame from base 1. The germline V gene gives CDR1 as SNHLY and CDR2 as FYNNEI. The entire amount of isolated RNA was reverse transcribed using the High Capacity cDNA Reverse Transcription Kit, so the sequenced TCRB transcripts were expressed ones. Naive, central memory and regulatory T cell samples underwent deep immunoSEQ sequencing, averaging roughly 3.5 million total reads per sample. Sorted cells were lysed in RLT buffer and RNA was extracted with DNase-treated RNeasy Micro or Mini kits, depending on cell number. Each cell subset was processed separately to prevent cross-contamination, with patient and healthy donor samples processed together. TCRB sequences were amplified from cDNA with the immunoSEQ multiplex PCR, producing 87-bp fragments spanning the CDR3 region. The amplicons were sequenced using the Illumina HiSeq platform. The source study handled its data this way. Synthetic template baselines were used to correct PCR bias computationally, reads within Hamming distance 2 were collapsed, and singletons that could not be merged were discarded. Reads were aligned against IMGT to assign V, D and J genes, CDR3 length and insertions or deletions at six rearrangement sites. Within each subset, clonotype counts were normalized to the number of sorted cells before true diversity and Gini coefficients were calculated with the tcR R package. Repertoire sharing was quantified using the overlap coefficient calculated on TCRB nucleotide sequences. As a proxy for the pre-selection repertoire, out-of-frame TCRB sequences from naive cells were analyzed. As stored in TCRdb, this immuneACCESS dataset retains in-frame rearrangements with V and J assigned. A fraction of the clones does not appear; measured against another copy, unresolved V genes explain less than half of the discrepancy, and the remainder lacks a known reason. The DNA gave D and trimming, while V, J and clone size come from that table. This sample is represented by 860,000 or so clones; 15% to 20% of them were singletons. The top ten constitute 0.023% of the sample.

Study-wide findings and limitations: At VDJ recombination sites, patients with type 1 diabetes made fewer insertions and deleted more nucleotides, a pattern implying thymic rearrangement abnormalities. Because the HLA sub-analyses included only small numbers of individuals, any influence of HLA type on TCRB rearrangement was left unresolved. Naive, central memory and regulatory TCRB repertoires appeared to be more similar among patients than among healthy donors. PCR may preferentially amplify shorter templates, but because patient and control samples were amplified and corrected together, any resulting skew would affect both groups equally. Type 1 diabetes patients showed a moderate but significant shortening of TCRB CDR3 length in all four CD4+ subsets. Sequencing cDNA rather than genomic DNA could over-represent highly expressing activated cells, although activation and CD3 levels did not differ between groups.

This TCR derives from a woman under 30 in good health. The chain is made from TRBV2 and TRBJ2-1; the junction holds 11 bases that match TRBD1. The sample taken for sequencing was naive CD4+ T cells from blood. The intended sense of this specimen's cell subset or site label: true naive CD4+ T cells. CDR3 protein: CASSGTGGRSLYNEQLF. The DNA sequence reads TGTGCCAGCAGTGGGACAGGGGGCCGATCGTTGTACAATGAGCAGCTCTTC.